What follows are 23 T cell receptor beta chains derived from one specimen sequenced in a study of blood T cells in healthy people across ages. Combining a sample-barcoded 5' primer with a J-beta primer mix, a second PCR ran for roughly 6 to 11 cycles. TCRdb itself ran the 5' RACE reads through MiXCR, one entry per CDR3 protein. Altogether 730,000 or so distinct CDR3 sequences are present, 35% to 45% being singletons, with the ten largest covering approximately 22%. Source material: blood. These receptor sequences come from a woman aged 55-69 years in good health.

This clonotype was counted only a few times. V gene TRBV2 combines with J gene TRBJ1-5, with 9 bases matching TRBD1. Losses at the gene ends were 5 bases for V and 6 bases for J; bases not matched to a gene: 8. Germline V lookup: CDR1 SNHLY, CDR2 FYNNEI. This CDR3 is built from 15 residues. CDR3 in DNA: TGTGCCAGCAGTAAGTCGACAGGGGGTCCTCAGCCCCAGCATTTT. It codes for CASSKSTGGPQPQHF.

This clonotype was counted a few times. The rearrangement joins TRBV6-6 to TRBJ1-2; tentatively, D is TRBD1 (5 bases). CDR3 length: 14 amino acids. The germline CDR1 and CDR2 sequences are MNHNY and SVGAGI (reference sequence). Between the trimmed V and J ends, which lost 0 bases and 3 bases, there was a span of 8 bases. The CDR3 loop is CASSYSDSHYGYTF. In DNA, the CDR3 is TGTGCCAGCAGTTACTCCGACAGTCACTATGGCTACACCTTC.

In its sample, this clonotype was seen once. Here the CDR3 DNA reads TGTGCCTGGGGTTTGGGACAAGTATCCCATACGCAGTATTTT. Encoded protein: CAWGLGQVSHTQYF. This chain joins TRBV30 and TRBJ2-3; perhaps TRBD1 as D (6 bases). This CDR3 has 14 residues. V was shortened by 5 bases and J by 7 bases, with 19 bases between the two germline ends. Germline V gene sequence: CDR1 GTSNPN, CDR2 SVGIG (reference sequence).

This clonotype is a singleton in its sample. The CDR3 protein is CASSECTDECEQYF. The CDR3 DNA reads as TGTGCCAGCAGTGAATGTACAGATGAGTGCGAACAGTACTTC. V gene TRBV25-1 combines with J gene TRBJ2-5; D is uncertain. The CDR3 is 14 amino acids. Looked up from germline, CDR1 is MGHDK and CDR2 is SYGVNS. V lost 1 base, J lost 11 bases, and 17 bases lay in between.

This chain links TRBV18 with TRBJ2-4, with TRBD1 identical over 7 bases. The J call may be faulty, since TRBJ2-7 better matches the DNA end. Germline CDR1 is KGHSH and CDR2 is LQKENI. The length of the CDR3 is 14 residues. CDR3 in amino acids: CASSPGTDRYEQYF. The CDR3 DNA reads as TGTGCCAGCTCACCAGGGACAGACCGCTACGAGCAGTACTTC.

The rearrangement joins TRBV12-3 or TRBV12-4 to TRBJ2-4; possible D gene TRBD1, 6 bases. This CDR3 is built from 15 residues. The V end was cut by 1 base, the J end by 8 bases, with 15 bases between. The CDR3: CASSLGTAGLDIQYF. The CDR3 DNA follows: TGTGCCAGCAGTTTAGGGACAGCCGGCTTAGACATTCAGTACTTC.

In the case of this clonotype: The junction shows a germline mismatch at one end, possibly a read error. The J gene is TRBJ2-7, the V gene TRBV11-2; 11 bases are a match to TRBD2. From germline, CDR1 is SGHAT and CDR2 FQNNGV. The CDR3 contains 17 residues. The CDR3 here is CAGSSLASSGRSYEQYF. For the CDR3, the DNA is TGTGCCGGCAGCTCATTAGCCTCTAGCGGGAGGTCCTACGAGCAGTACTTC.

The chain carries TRBV2 and TRBJ2-5; TRBD2 aligns across 7 bases. The V segment lost 6 bases and the J segment 4 bases; nucleotides outside the gene matches: 5. The CDR3 loop spans 13 amino acids. Germline V lookup: CDR1 SNHLY, CDR2 FYNNEI. For the CDR3, the DNA is TGTGCCAGCAGCGGAAGGGAGGGAGAGACCCAGTACTTC. Amino acid sequence: CASSGREGETQYF. Looking up the rest from reference TRBV2 and TRBJ2-5 gives the full variable domain: EPEVTQTPSHQVTQMGQEVILRCVPISNHLYFYWYRQILGQKVEFLVSFYNNEISEKSEIFDDQFSVERPDGSNFTLKIRSTKLEDSAMYFCASSGREGETQYFGPGTRLLVL.

This clonotype was observed a few times. J is TRBJ1-2 and V is TRBV20-1; D remains unclear. Trimming took 0 bases from V and 0 from J, leaving 14 bases between them. This CDR3 region has 16 residues. CDR1 and CDR2 from the germline V gene are DFQATT and SNEGSKA (reference sequence). CDR3 protein: CSARDVRRPANYGYTF. For the CDR3, the DNA is TGCAGTGCTAGAGATGTTCGGAGACCCGCTAACTATGGCTACACCTTC.

This clonotype appeared a few times. The V call is TRBV7-3, the J call TRBJ2-1; TRBD2 aligns across 9 bases. Losses at the gene ends were 0 bases for V and 8 bases for J; bases not matched to a gene: 5. This CDR3 contains 15 residues. Germline assignment: CDR1 SGHTA and CDR2 FQGTGA. The DNA for the CDR3 is TGTGCCAGCAGCTTAACAGGCGGGAGGGTGGATGAGCAGTTCTTC. Its protein is CASSLTGGRVDEQFF.

This chain links TRBV24-1 with TRBJ2-3; 9 nucleotides agree with TRBD1. Per germline, CDR1 KGHDR and CDR2 SFDVKD. V gave up 4 bases and J gave up 0 bases; unmatched junction bases: 4. The CDR3 runs to 16 residues. In nucleotides, the CDR3 is TGTGCCACCAGTGAGGATGACAGGGGGAGCACAGATACGCAGTATTTT. Translating it yields CATSEDDRGSTDTQYF.

In regard to this clonotype: A read error may account for a junction end that differs from germline. This chain links TRBV20-1 with TRBJ2-3; 7 nucleotides align to TRBD1. CDR3 length: 18 residues. Germline V gene lookup returns CDR1 DFQATT and CDR2 SNEGSKA (reference sequence). The CDR3 sequence: CSARDLYGQESSIDTQYF. CDR3 bases: TGCAGTGCTAGAGATCTCTACGGACAGGAATCTAGCATAGATACGCAGTATTTT.

The rearrangement joins TRBV18 to TRBJ1-2, with D possibly matching TRBD1 (5 bases). This CDR3 region has 15 residues. V shed 0 bases and J shed 2 bases, with 10 bases lying between them. Germline V lookup: CDR1 KGHSH, CDR2 LQKENI. CDR3 coding DNA: TGTGCCAGCTCACCACCGCAGGGTGGCAACTATGGCTACACCTTC. Protein sequence: CASSPPQGGNYGYTF. The whole variable domain, remainder taken from reference TRBV18 and TRBJ1-2, is NAGVMQNPRHLVRRRGQEARLRCSPMKGHSHVYWYRQLPEEGLKFMVYLQKENIIDESGMPKERFSAEFPKEGPSILRIQQVVRGDSAAYFCASSPPQGGNYGYTFGSGTRLTVV.

This clonotype was seen more than once but under ten times. The V call is TRBV3-1, the J call TRBJ1-2, with TRBD1 matching 9 bases. Per the germline V gene, CDR1 is LGHDT and CDR2 is YNNKEL (reference sequence). Trimming took 3 bases from V and 8 from J; bases not matched to a gene: 7. The CDR3 runs 14 residues. As DNA, the CDR3 is TGTGCCAGCAGCCAGGGACAGGGCTTTAGAGGCTACACCTTC. Translating gives CASSQGQGFRGYTF.

This clonotype appeared many times. CDR3 in amino acids: CSAGTEPYQETQYF. CDR3 sequence (DNA): TGCAGCGCAGGGACAGAACCATACCAAGAGACCCAGTACTTC. The V call is TRBV29-1, the J call TRBJ2-5, with 7 bases fitting TRBD1. The CDR3 consists of 14 residues. V lost 7 bases and J lost 0; bases outside the gene matches: 8. CDR1 SQVTM and CDR2 ANQGSEA come from the germline V gene. The variable domain in full, completed from reference TRBV29-1 and TRBJ2-5, reads SAVISQKPSRDICQRGTSLTIQCQVDSQVTMMFWYRQQPGQSLTLIATANQGSEATYESGFVIDKFPISRPNLTFSTLTVSNMSPEDSSIYLCSAGTEPYQETQYFGPGTRLLVL.

J is TRBJ2-1 and V is TRBV24-1, with 10 bases fitting TRBD2. Unmatched junction bases numbered 11, after V lost 3 bases and J lost 4 bases. The CDR3 spans 18 residues. Germline CDR1 and CDR2: KGHDR and SFDVKD. As DNA, the CDR3 is TGTGCCACCAGTGATGTATCCGCAGCGGGAGGGAAATACAATGAGCAGTTCTTC. Residues: CATSDVSAAGGKYNEQFF.

This clonotype was seen ten or more times. The V gene is TRBV10-3, the J gene TRBJ2-1; 13 nucleotides align to TRBD2. Germline lookup yields CDR1 ENHRY and CDR2 SYGVKD. The ends lost 10 bases at V and 1 base at J; junction bases unmatched: 4. The CDR3 runs 15 residues. CDR3 nucleotide sequence: TGTGCCAGTGGGACTAGCGGGGATTCCTACAATGAGCAGTTCTTC. Translating gives CASGTSGDSYNEQFF.

This clonotype was picked up a small number of times. The chain employs TRBV29-1 and TRBJ1-5; unclear D gene. The ends were cut back, 1 base at V and 6 bases at J, with 10 bases in the middle. CDR1 and CDR2 from the germline V gene are SQVTM and ANQGSEA. The CDR3 spans 13 residues. CDR3 coding DNA: TGCAGCGTTGAAGTGGCGGAAGGTCAGCCCCAGCATTTT. Translating it yields CSVEVAEGQPQHF.

The chain combines TRBV20-1 with TRBJ2-3; TRBD2 agrees at 14 bases. This CDR3 has 16 amino acids. In germline, CDR1 is DFQATT, CDR2 SNEGSKA (reference sequence). V trimming: 6 bases; J trimming: 3 bases; junction bases outside the gene matches: 8. Written as DNA, the CDR3 is TGCAGTGCCCCTCCAGGACTAGCGGGAGGAACAGATACGCAGTATTTT. Amino acids: CSAPPGLAGGTDTQYF.

This clonotype was seen a handful of times. The chain uses TRBV3-1 and TRBJ1-2; D unclear. The germline V gene encodes CDR1 LGHDT and CDR2 YNNKEL (reference sequence). V shed 0 bases and J shed 4 bases, with 9 bases lying between them. The CDR3 runs 14 residues. CDR3 loop: CASSQEWVFYGYTF. DNA of the CDR3: TGTGCCAGCAGCCAAGAATGGGTTTTCTATGGCTACACCTTC.

The genes are TRBV6-5 and TRBJ2-7, with D possibly called TRBD1 or TRBD2 (5 bases each). The CDR3 is made up of 16 amino acids. V shed 0 bases and J shed 4 bases, with 16 bases lying between them. In germline, CDR1 is MNHEY, CDR2 SVGAGI. CDR3 in DNA: TGTGCCAGCAGTTACTCACGGGACGGCTCTACGTACGAGCAGTACTTC. Translated, it gives CASSYSRDGSTYEQYF.

With regard to this clonotype: A read error may be the cause here, since a much bigger clone is one base away. This chain links TRBV3-1 with TRBJ2-5; 9 bases line up with TRBD2. Losses at the gene ends were 6 bases for V and 2 bases for J; bases not matched to a gene: 10. Germline V CDR1 and CDR2: LGHDT, YNNKEL (reference sequence). This CDR3 spans 16 amino acids. This chain's CDR3 is CASSTGTSIGQETQYF. DNA of the CDR3: TGTGCCAGCAGTACCGGGACTAGCATAGGACAAGAGACCCAGTACTTC.

This clonotype was counted a few times. The rearrangement links TRBV2 to TRBJ1-4; possible D gene TRBD1, 5 bases. Between the trimmed V and J ends, which lost 8 bases and 8 bases, there was a span of 12 bases. The CDR3 extends over 12 amino acids. Germline CDR1 is SNHLY and CDR2 is FYNNEI. The CDR3 DNA is TGTGCCAGCGGGCAGGGAGACGAAAAACTGTTTTTT. Its translation is CASGQGDEKLFF. The complete variable domain, with remaining parts taken from reference TRBV2 and TRBJ1-4, reads EPEVTQTPSHQVTQMGQEVILRCVPISNHLYFYWYRQILGQKVEFLVSFYNNEISEKSEIFDDQFSVERPDGSNFTLKIRSTKLEDSAMYFCASGQGDEKLFFGSGTQLSVL.